The clone carrying this TCR beta chain was counted only a few times. This entry belongs to a study of CD8+ T cells in alopecia areata. RNA was extracted and reverse transcribed into cDNA as the sequencing template. TCRdb's copy holds only in-frame clones and misses some; the assay was immunoSEQ multiplex PCR. The sample has fewer than 110,000 clones, about nine tenths seen once; the top ten hold 11%. Treatment specified: oral pan-JAK inhibitor, 5-10 mg twice daily. The CDR3 has 12 amino acids. J lost 4 bases, V lost 6 bases, and 2 bases had no gene match. CDR1 and CDR2 from the germline V gene are MNHEY and SVGAGI.

The receptor comes from a human donor with alopecia areata. The chain has TRBV6-5 and TRBJ1-1; 7 bases agree with TRBD1. This specimen was CD8+ T cells sorted from blood, taken around week 30, from a patient treated with tofacitinib. As DNA, the CDR3 is TGTGCCAGCAGCACAGGGGTCACTGAAGCTTTCTTT. Its protein is CASSTGVTEAFF.